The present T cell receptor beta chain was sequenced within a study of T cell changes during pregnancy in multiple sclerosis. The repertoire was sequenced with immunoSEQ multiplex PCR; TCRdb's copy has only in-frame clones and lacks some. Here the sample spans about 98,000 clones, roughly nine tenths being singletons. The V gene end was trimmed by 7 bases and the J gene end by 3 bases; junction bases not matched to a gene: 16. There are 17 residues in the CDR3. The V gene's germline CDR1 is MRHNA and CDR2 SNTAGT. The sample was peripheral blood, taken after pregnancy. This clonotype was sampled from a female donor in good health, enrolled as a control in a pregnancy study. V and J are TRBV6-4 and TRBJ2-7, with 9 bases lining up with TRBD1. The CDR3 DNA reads TGTGCCAGCACTCGAAAACGGGACAGGGTGGTCGTCTACGAGCAGTACTTC. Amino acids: CASTRKRDRVVVYEQYF.